These T cell receptor beta chains were read from a single sample in a study of PD-1 blockade in classical Hodgkin lymphoma. Assay used: immunoSEQ multiplex PCR; TCRdb lists only in-frame clones, some missing. The sample lists 30,000 or so clones, approximately 90% occurring once. Material: CD4+ T cells from blood, obtained at baseline. These TCRs come from a human donor with classical Hodgkin lymphoma. Both conserved end residues are part of each CDR3. The D gene is left open where the match is weak. Clone sizes are given selectively: once, few, many, or a class where the clone is expanded.

d_gene	v_gene	j_gene	abundance	CDR3aa	CDR3nt
.	TRBV10-2	TRBJ1-5	.	CASSESQGPQHF	TGCGCCAGCAGTGAGTCGCAGGGGCCCCAGCATTTT
.	TRBV1	TRBJ2-5	.	CTSSQAPGGLYQETQYF	TGCACCAGCAGCCAAGCGCCAGGGGGACTGTACCAAGAGACCCAGTACTTC
.	TRBV5-5	TRBJ1-2	.	CASSTQGRGGYTF	TGTGCCAGCAGCACCCAGGGGCGAGGAGGCTACACCTTC
.	TRBV28	TRBJ1-2	.	CASTLGGGTARIEGYTF	TGTGCCAGCACTCTCGGGGGGGGTACGGCGAGGATCGAGGGCTACACCTTC
.	TRBV27	TRBJ1-1	.	CASSFQPNRLNTEAFF	TGTGCCAGCAGTTTCCAACCGAACAGGCTGAACACTGAAGCTTTCTTT
.	TRBV7-3	TRBJ1-1	once	CASSLYPIQGLNTEAFF	TGTGCCAGCAGCTTATACCCCATACAGGGCTTGAACACTGAAGCTTTCTTT
.	TRBV28	TRBJ1-3	.	CASSEGGSGNTIYF	TGTGCCAGCAGTGAGGGAGGCTCTGGAAACACCATATATTTT
.	TRBV6-6	TRBJ2-7	.	CASSYSDREQYF	TGTGCCAGCAGTTACTCCGATAGGGAGCAGTACTTC
TRBD2	TRBV7-6	TRBJ2-3	.	CASSLGGLAATDTQYF	TGTGCCAGCAGCTTAGGGGGACTAGCGGCGACAGATACGCAGTATTTT
TRBD1	TRBV6-6	TRBJ2-3	.	CVSQGAYTDTQYF	TGTGTCTCGCAGGGGGCTTACACAGATACGCAGTATTTT
.	TRBV7-2	TRBJ2-5	.	CASSLRGRGYETQYF	TGTGCCAGCAGCCTACGGGGCAGGGGCTATGAGACCCAGTACTTC
.	TRBV10-1	TRBJ1-2	.	CASSESGGADGYTF	TGCGCCAGCAGTGAGTCGGGCGGAGCCGATGGCTACACCTTC
.	TRBV10-1	TRBJ2-7	.	CASSGSDYEQYF	TGCGCCAGCTCAGGGTCCGACTACGAGCAGTACTTC
TRBD2	TRBV5-6	TRBJ2-1	.	CASSTGLAVKYNEQFF	TGTGCCAGCAGCACGGGACTAGCGGTGAAGTACAATGAGCAGTTCTTC
TRBD1	TRBV7-2	TRBJ1-4	.	CASSLGTGSVELFF	TGTGCCAGCAGCCTTGGGACAGGGTCGGTGGAACTGTTTTTT
.	TRBV6-5	TRBJ2-3	.	CASGGLMRTDTQYF	TGTGCCAGCGGCGGACTCATGCGCACAGATACGCAGTATTTT
.	TRBV7-2	TRBJ2-7	.	CASSPPGPYEQYF	TGTGCCAGCAGCCCCCCGGGACCCTACGAGCAGTACTTC
.	TRBV9	TRBJ2-3	.	CASSVAISGRTVTDTQYF	TGTGCCAGCAGCGTAGCTATCTCGGGCAGGACGGTTACAGATACGCAGTATTTT
TRBD1	TRBV30	TRBJ1-3	.	CAWSVKGTDTIYF	TGTGCCTGGAGTGTAAAGGGGACAGACACCATATATTTT
TRBD1	TRBV30	TRBJ1-2	.	CAQGTGHGYTF	TGTGCCCAGGGGACAGGACATGGCTACACCTTC
.	TRBV9	TRBJ1-3	.	CASRAGAGNTIYF	TGTGCCAGCAGAGCAGGGGCTGGAAACACCATATATTTT
TRBD1	TRBV6-1	TRBJ1-1	.	CASSKQGRETEAFF	TGTGCCAGCAGTAAACAGGGGAGGGAAACTGAAGCTTTCTTT
TRBD2	TRBV9	TRBJ2-1	.	CASSALSGSSYNEQFF	TGTGCCAGCAGCGCCCTCAGCGGGAGCTCCTACAATGAGCAGTTCTTC
.	TRBV19	TRBJ2-1	.	CASSIAAGIYNEQFF	TGTGCCAGTAGTATTGCAGCGGGTATTTACAATGAGCAGTTCTTC
.	TRBV6-1	TRBJ2-7	.	CASSELYSYEQYF	TGTGCCAGCAGTGAACTGTACTCCTACGAGCAGTACTTC
.	TRBV14	TRBJ2-3	.	CASSQMRPDTQYF	TGTGCCAGCAGCCAAATGAGACCGGATACGCAGTATTTT
.	TRBV9	TRBJ2-3	.	CASSVRGDTQYF	TGTGCCAGCAGCGTAAGGGGAGATACGCAGTATTTT
.	TRBV6-6	TRBJ1-5	.	CAAGRGNQPQHF	TGTGCCGCAGGGAGAGGGAATCAGCCCCAGCATTTT
.	TRBV25-1	TRBJ2-3	.	CASSEFERVINTQYF	TGTGCCAGCAGTGAATTTGAAAGGGTAATAAATACGCAGTATTTT